This TCR beta chain was captured by sequencing in a study of OX40 agonist ivuxolimab in advanced cancers. As for the study in general: Each dose-escalation patient presented with hepatocellular carcinoma, melanoma, renal cell or head and neck cancer. Anti-PD-1, anti-PD-L1 or anti-CTLA-4 therapy given earlier was allowed, and 35% to 50% had some.

Method: immunoSEQ multiplex PCR; TCRdb's copy keeps in-frame clones and lacks some. This sample has approximately 45,000 clones, with less than 85% found just once. Researchers took blood at baseline, on cycle 4 day 1, and on cycle 7 day 1. CDR3 size: 16 residues. Per germline, CDR1 MGHDK and CDR2 SYGVNS. Trimming shortened V by 1 base and J by 5 bases, and 17 bases separated the two germline ends. Of note for this clone: The antigen is not known.

Study-wide results and caveats: Still undetermined is the antigen specificity of the expanded peripheral T cells.

The material was CD4+ or CD8+ T cells sorted from blood, obtained in a trial of the OX40 agonist ivuxolimab. The clonotype originates from an adult with an advanced solid tumor such as melanoma, head and neck, liver or kidney cancer. The genes are TRBV25-1 and TRBJ1-2; D is unclear. In DNA form, the CDR3 reads TGTGCCAGCAGTGAATTAGGGAGTAGGGAGGATTATGGCTACACCTTC. It specifies CASSELGSREDYGYTF.